The 17 T cell receptor beta chains given below trace back to one sample, sequenced in a study of CD8+CD57+ T cells in acquired aplastic anemia. Genomic DNA provided the template from which TCR beta VDJ and CDR3 profiles were obtained. TCRdb recomputed calls from the reads with MiXCR, one row per CDR3 protein. The data show under 200,000 distinct CDR3 sequences, 45% to 55% seen once. Patients included in sequencing had previously demonstrated CD8+CD57+ cell expansion by flow cytometry. The specimen was sorted CD4+, CD8+, or CD8+CD57+ T cells (not recorded which) from PBMCs. The receptors stem from a human donor with aplastic anemia.

This clonotype was seen a few times. The chain joins TRBV10-3 to TRBJ2-5; no clear D gene. Germline V gene data show CDR1 as ENHRY and CDR2 as SYGVKD. V was trimmed by 2 bases and J by 1 base, leaving 5 bases between them. CDR3 length equals 13 residues. The CDR3 coding sequence is TGTGCCATCAGTGAGGTCAGCCAAGAGACCCAGTACTTC. Protein: CAISEVSQETQYF.

This clonotype was detected many times. This sequence joins TRBV6-5 and TRBJ2-7, with a possible D match to TRBD1 (5 bases). The V end was cut by 2 bases, the J end by 0 bases, with 8 bases between. This CDR3 region has 14 residues. Germline CDR1 is MNHEY and CDR2 is SVGAGI. For the CDR3, the DNA is TGTGCCAGCAGTTACGGCCAGGGCTCCTACGAGCAGTACTTC. Its protein product is CASSYGQGSYEQYF.

Note on this clonotype: Mismatch with germline at one junction end may stem from a read error. The chain has TRBV2 and TRBJ1-1, with D possibly being TRBD1 (6 bases). Germline V gives CDR1 SNHLY, CDR2 FYNNEI. The CDR3 covers 15 residues. The CDR3 is CASSEGGVGNAEAFF. DNA for the CDR3: TGTGCCAGCAGCGAGGGGGGGGTGGGGAACGCTGAAGCTTTCTTT.

In its sample, this clonotype was seen many times. V is TRBV9 and J is TRBJ1-2; D may be TRBD1 (6 bases). The CDR3 covers 15 residues. V was pared by 3 bases and J by 3 bases, with 15 bases between. In germline, CDR1 is SGDLS, CDR2 YYNGEE. The CDR3 sequence is CASSGFAGGDYGYTF. The CDR3 nucleotides read TGTGCCAGCAGCGGATTTGCGGGGGGCGACTATGGCTACACCTTC.

This clonotype was seen many times. The CDR3 region is CASTGNQGASTDTQYF. The DNA for the CDR3 is TGTGCCAGCACCGGTAACCAGGGGGCTAGCACAGATACGCAGTATTTT. This rearrangement joins TRBV6-1 to TRBJ2-3, with 8 nucleotides matching TRBD1. CDR3 size: 16 residues. The V gene's germline CDR1 is MNHNS and CDR2 SASEGT. The V segment lost 7 bases and the J segment 0 bases; nucleotides outside the gene matches: 9.

This chain uses TRBV7-9 with TRBJ2-5, with 7 bases matching TRBD2. Germline assignment: CDR1 SEHNR and CDR2 FQNEAQ (reference sequence). Losses at the gene ends were 1 base for V and 5 bases for J; bases not matched to a gene: 1. CDR3 size: 13 residues. The CDR3 protein is CASSLELAETQYF. The CDR3 bases are TGTGCCAGCAGCTTAGAACTAGCGGAGACCCAGTACTTC.

This clonotype was recorded at least ten times. The rearrangement links TRBV5-1 to TRBJ1-3, with a tentative D call TRBD1 (5 bases). This CDR3 comprises 15 residues. Trimming shortened V by 3 bases and J by 4 bases, and 14 bases separated the two germline ends. CDR1 is SGHRS and CDR2 is YFSETQ in the germline V gene. This chain's CDR3 is CASSWAAAGGNTIYF. CDR3 bases: TGCGCCAGCAGCTGGGCGGCGGCAGGGGGAAACACCATATATTTT. Complete variable domain (other parts from reference TRBV5-1 and TRBJ1-3): KAGVTQTPRYLIKTRGQQVTLSCSPISGHRSVSWYQQTPGQGLQFLFEYFSETQRNKGNFPGRFSGRQFSNSRSEMNVSTLELGDSALYLCASSWAAAGGNTIYFGEGSWLTVV.

The rearrangement links TRBV29-1 to TRBJ1-3; no clear D. Looked up from germline, CDR1 is SQVTM and CDR2 is ANQGSEA. This CDR3 contains 11 residues. Between the trimmed V and J ends, which lost 7 bases and 0 bases, there was a span of 4 bases. Here the CDR3 reads CSATSGNTIYF. The CDR3 DNA reads as TGCAGCGCAACCTCTGGAAACACCATATATTTT. Looking up the rest from reference TRBV29-1 and TRBJ1-3 gives the full variable domain: SAVISQKPSRDICQRGTSLTIQCQVDSQVTMMFWYRQQPGQSLTLIATANQGSEATYESGFVIDKFPISRPNLTFSTLTVSNMSPEDSSIYLCSATSGNTIYFGEGSWLTVV.

This clonotype was seen ten or more times. The V call is TRBV29-1, the J call TRBJ1-2, with TRBD1 identical over 11 bases. Germline V gene data show CDR1 as SQVTM and CDR2 as ANQGSEA. CDR3 length: 13 amino acids. V was clipped by 7 bases and J by 4 bases; unmatched bases: 5. The CDR3 is CSARTGGLYGYTF. CDR3 in DNA: TGCAGCGCGCGGACAGGGGGCCTCTATGGCTACACCTTC.

The chain is built from TRBV7-9 and TRBJ1-6; no clear D. CDR1 SEHNR and CDR2 FQNEAQ come from the germline V gene (reference sequence). Trimming stripped 5 bases from V and 8 bases from J, with 10 bases between. CDR3 length equals 13 residues. CDR3 protein: CASSPRTDSPLHF. The CDR3 DNA reads TGTGCCAGCAGCCCCAGGACTGATTCACCCCTCCACTTT.

This chain links TRBV6-7 with TRBJ1-1; 11 positions agree with TRBD1. TRBV6-7 qualifies as an ORF whose function is uncertain. CDR3 size: 17 residues. J was trimmed by 7 bases and V by 4 bases; bases with no gene match: 14. For the CDR3, the DNA is TGTGCCAGCAGTTCTAACTCTTCGGACAGGGGGCTTGGTGAAGCTTTCTTT. It translates to CASSSNSSDRGLGEAFF.

On this clonotype: A much larger clone is a single base away; this may be a read error. The chain recombines TRBV6-1 with TRBJ2-1; D tentatively reads TRBD1 or TRBD2 (5 bases each). Germline V gene sequence: CDR1 MNHNS, CDR2 SASEGT. This CDR3 region has 13 residues. CDR3 in DNA: TGTGTCAGTTCCCCGGGACCTTACAATGAGCAGTTCTTC. Translated, it gives CVSSPGPYNEQFF.

The chain recombines TRBV7-8 with TRBJ2-7, with TRBD1 matching 8 bases. CDR1 SGHVS and CDR2 FQNEAQ come from the germline V gene. V lost 2 bases to trimming and J lost 5 bases; unmatched junction nucleotides: 5. The CDR3 is 14 amino acids. As DNA, the CDR3 is TGTGCCAGCAGCTTACTCCAGGGGGCCCACGAGCAGTACTTC. It specifies CASSLLQGAHEQYF.

This clonotype was detected ten times or more. V is TRBV27 and J is TRBJ2-5; D might be TRBD1 (5 bases). CDR1 and CDR2 from the germline V gene are MNHEY and SMNVEV (reference sequence). CDR3 length: 13 amino acids. The V end lost 4 bases, the J end lost 1 base, and 7 bases lay between the germline ends. The CDR3 spells CASSSTAQETQYF. CDR3 bases: TGTGCCAGCAGTTCGACAGCCCAAGAGACCCAGTACTTC.

For this clonotype: A clone one base away is much larger, so this may be a read error. The chain links TRBV25-1 to TRBJ2-7, with TRBD2 identical over 9 bases. Germline V lookup: CDR1 MGHDK, CDR2 SYGVNS. This CDR3 is built from 16 residues. V shed 6 bases and J 5 bases; nucleotides not matched to a gene: 14. The CDR3 DNA reads as TGTGCCAGCAGCGTAGGTGATAGCGGGAGCTCGGACGAGCAGTACTTC. Translation gives CASSVGDSGSSDEQYF.

The V and J genes are TRBV9 and TRBJ2-7; perhaps TRBD1 as D (6 bases). The CDR3 totals 14 residues. Per germline, CDR1 SGDLS and CDR2 YYNGEE. V shed 0 bases and J shed 6 bases, with 13 bases lying between them. CDR3 residues: CASSVAVQGSEQYF. The CDR3 nucleotides read TGTGCCAGCAGCGTAGCTGTACAGGGATCCGAGCAGTACTTC. The whole variable domain, remainder taken from reference TRBV9 and TRBJ2-7, is DSGVTQTPKHLITATGQRVTLRCSPRSGDLSVYWYQQSLDQGLQFLIQYYNGEERAKGNILERFSAQQFPDLHSELNLSSLELGDSALYFCASSVAVQGSEQYFGPGTRLTVT.

The rearrangement uses TRBV19 and TRBJ1-2, with D maybe TRBD1 (5 bases). This CDR3 has 15 amino acids. V was trimmed by 7 bases and J by 3 bases, leaving 18 bases between them. Looked up from germline, CDR1 is LNHDA and CDR2 is SQIVND (reference sequence). As DNA, the CDR3 is TGTGCCAGTAATGGGGTTAGAGGGGACCACTATGGCTACACCTTC. It yields the protein CASNGVRGDHYGYTF.